The 24 T cell receptor beta chains below all came from one sample that was sequenced in a study of blood T cell repertoires in COVID-19. Profiled with immunoSEQ multiplex PCR; TCRdb holds only in-frame clones, not every one. The profile shows just under 150,000 clones, about 85% of them singletons. The sequencing input was peripheral blood. These receptors came from a human donor with acute or convalescent COVID-19. The donor label of this sample is uncertain.

The rearrangement links TRBV28 to TRBJ1-2; TRBD1 matches 8 bases. CDR1 MDHEN and CDR2 SYDVKM come from the germline V gene. Losses at the gene ends were 5 bases for V and 1 base for J; bases not matched to a gene: 9. The CDR3 loop spans 16 amino acids. This CDR3 is CASSIHTGQGNYGYTF. The CDR3 bases are TGTGCCAGCAGTATTCATACCGGACAGGGTAACTATGGCTACACCTTC.

The chain links TRBV15 to TRBJ2-6; tentative D call: TRBD2 (7 bases). Trimming pared 8 bases from V and 0 bases from J, leaving 20 bases between. In germline, CDR1 is LNHNV, CDR2 YYDKDF (reference sequence). This CDR3 spans 18 amino acids. Here the CDR3 reads CATGGGARAASGANVLTF. In DNA, the CDR3 is TGTGCCACCGGAGGGGGGGCCAGGGCCGCCTCTGGGGCCAACGTCCTGACTTTC.

The chain is built from TRBV6-5 and TRBJ1-6; D remains ambiguous. The germline V and J ends were trimmed by 6 bases and 4 bases, with 13 bases remaining between them. The CDR3 runs 15 residues. Germline lookup yields CDR1 MNHEY and CDR2 SVGAGI. The DNA for the CDR3 is TGTGCCAGCAGGGGCCAAGACGGATATAATTCACCCCTCCACTTT. Translating it yields CASRGQDGYNSPLHF.

The chain links TRBV30 to TRBJ2-4, with 9 nucleotides matching TRBD1. Germline CDR1 reads GTSNPN; CDR2 reads SVGIG (reference sequence). V was pared by 2 bases and J by 7 bases, with 6 bases of the junction left unmatched. There are 14 residues in the CDR3. The CDR3 DNA reads as TGTGCCTGGAGTTCGTGGGACAGGGAGAACATTCAGTACTTC. This sequence encodes CAWSSWDRENIQYF.

The chain uses TRBV6-6 and TRBJ2-1, with a possible D match to TRBD2 (6 bases). The CDR3 contains 15 residues. Trimming stripped 6 bases from V and 0 bases from J, with 12 bases between. Germline assignment: CDR1 MNHNY and CDR2 SVGAGI (reference sequence). CDR3 bases: TGTGCCAGCAGGACTCGACTAGACTCCTACAATGAGCAGTTCTTC. It specifies CASRTRLDSYNEQFF.

This clone was observed a single time. The genes are TRBV28 and TRBJ2-2; D unresolved. Germline CDR1 MDHEN, CDR2 SYDVKM. V was shortened by 5 bases and J by 8 bases, with 6 bases between the two germline ends. The CDR3 is 11 amino acids. CDR3 bases: TGTGCCAGCAGTCTCAGAGGGGAGCTGTTTTTT. It encodes CASSLRGELFF.

The CDR3 DNA follows: TGTGCCAGCAGCCAGGGGTGGGCAGTTCATGGCTACACCTTC. It codes for CASSQGWAVHGYTF. The chain combines TRBV11-1 with TRBJ1-2; possible D gene TRBD1, 6 bases. Germline V gene lookup returns CDR1 SGHAT and CDR2 FQDESV (reference sequence). There are 14 residues in the CDR3. Trimming took 5 bases from V and 6 from J, leaving 16 bases between them.

This sequence joins TRBV12-3 or TRBV12-4 and TRBJ1-2, with D possibly TRBD1 on 5 matching bases. The ends were cut back, 7 bases at V and 4 bases at J, with 13 bases in the middle. CDR3 length: 13 residues. Here the CDR3 reads CASTIRGGYGYTF. Written as DNA, the CDR3 is TGTGCCAGCACAATACGGGGGGGCTATGGCTACACCTTC.

A word on this clone: Other DNA sequences in the sample encode the same CDR3. The chain carries TRBV5-4 and TRBJ2-5; TRBD2 matches at 9 bases. Germline lookup yields CDR1 SGHNT and CDR2 YYREEE (reference sequence). The CDR3 has 14 residues. The ends lost 0 bases at V and 5 bases at J; junction bases unmatched: 2. CDR3 in amino acids: CASSLGTSVETQYF. CDR3 DNA sequence: TGTGCCAGCAGCTTGGGGACTAGCGTGGAGACCCAGTACTTC.

The CDR3 region is CASSLGSGQGAEGYTF. CDR3 coding DNA: TGTGCCAGCAGCTTGGGATCCGGACAGGGGGCAGAGGGCTACACCTTC. The chain is built from TRBV5-8 and TRBJ1-2; 11 bases align to TRBD1. Germline-derived CDR1 and CDR2 are SGHTS and YDEGEE. The CDR3 extends over 16 amino acids. Trimming cost V 0 bases and J 8 bases; bases outside gene matches: 9.

The chain is built from TRBV6-5 and TRBJ2-1; 10 bases agree with TRBD2. Germline CDR1 MNHEY, CDR2 SVGAGI. J was trimmed by 3 bases and V by 8 bases; bases with no gene match: 7. The CDR3 totals 15 residues. This chain's CDR3 is CASHPTSGFYNEQFF. In DNA, the CDR3 is TGTGCCAGCCACCCGACTAGCGGGTTCTACAATGAGCAGTTCTTC.

The V call is TRBV5-1, the J call TRBJ2-7; D is perhaps TRBD2 (6 bases). CDR3 size: 15 residues. The germline gives CDR1 SGHRS, CDR2 YFSETQ. Trimming pared 0 bases from V and 2 bases from J, leaving 12 bases between. The CDR3 loop is CASSLGGDPTYEQYF. The CDR3 region has the DNA TGCGCCAGCAGCTTGGGGGGGGACCCTACCTACGAGCAGTACTTC.

This chain uses TRBV5-4 with TRBJ2-2, with D possibly TRBD2 on 5 matching bases. Trimming shortened V by 10 bases and J by 2 bases, and 15 bases separated the two germline ends. The CDR3 runs 14 residues. Germline CDR1 SGHNT, CDR2 YYREEE (reference sequence). The DNA of the CDR3 is TGTGCCTGCCACCTACCGGGAAACACCGGGGAGCTGTTTTTT. Its translation is CACHLPGNTGELFF.

The rearrangement links TRBV29-1 to TRBJ1-2; D is possibly TRBD1 (5 bases). Trimming left V 7 bases short and J 4 bases short, with 13 bases between. The CDR3 is 12 amino acids. CDR1 SQVTM and CDR2 ANQGSEA come from the germline V gene. The CDR3 loop is CSAQTVSYGYTF. The CDR3 region has the DNA TGCAGCGCCCAGACAGTGTCCTATGGCTACACCTTC.

This clone has only a few counts. The chain has TRBV5-1 and TRBJ2-7, with 7 positions matching TRBD1. With V trimmed by 0 bases and J by 6 bases, 6 bases remained unmatched. The CDR3 spans 14 residues. Per the germline V gene, CDR1 is SGHRS and CDR2 is YFSETQ. This CDR3 reads CASSLEGTASEQYF. CDR3 DNA: TGCGCCAGCAGCTTGGAGGGGACAGCTTCCGAGCAGTACTTC.

The chain has TRBV18 and TRBJ2-1; the D gene is possibly TRBD2 (7 bases). Trimming shortened V by 2 bases and J by 7 bases, and 12 bases separated the two germline ends. This CDR3 is built from 14 residues. CDR1 is KGHSH and CDR2 is LQKENI in the germline V gene. The CDR3 region has the DNA TGTGCCAGCTCACCAGGGGGGGGCCCTAATGAGCAGTTCTTC. This codes for CASSPGGGPNEQFF.

This rearrangement joins TRBV28 to TRBJ2-7; the match to TRBD1 covers 8 bases. V shed 5 bases, J shed 4 bases, and the junction held 4 bases outside the gene matches. This CDR3 spans 13 amino acids. Germline CDR1 is MDHEN and CDR2 is SYDVKM. The CDR3 bases are TGTGCCAGCAGTGTGGGACAGGAGTACGAGCAGTACGTC. Amino acids: CASSVGQEYEQYV.

The chain is built from TRBV2 and TRBJ2-7, with 7 positions matching TRBD1. Trimming cost V 4 bases and J 4 bases; bases outside gene matches: 7. There are 14 residues in the CDR3. Looked up from germline, CDR1 is SNHLY and CDR2 is FYNNEI. Written as DNA, the CDR3 is TGTGCCAGCAGTGGAATAGGGACAGTATACGAGCAGTACGTC. Residues: CASSGIGTVYEQYV.

The chain is built from TRBV15 and TRBJ2-3; 12 bases agree with TRBD2. V shed 8 bases and J 5 bases; nucleotides not matched to a gene: 11. Germline V lookup: CDR1 LNHNV, CDR2 YYDKDF (reference sequence). The CDR3 covers 16 residues. The DNA for the CDR3 is TGTGCCACCTACGCCTGGACTAGCGGGACAGGAGATACGCAGTATTTT. Protein product: CATYAWTSGTGDTQYF.

This chain connects TRBV5-1 to TRBJ2-3; 7 bases map to TRBD2. This CDR3 region has 15 residues. Trimming at V came to 1 base and at J to 2 bases, leaving 4 bases not matched to a gene. From germline, CDR1 is SGHRS and CDR2 YFSETQ. For the CDR3, the DNA is TGCGCCAGCAGCTTGCTGACTAGCACCACAGATACGCAGTATTTT. Its translation: CASSLLTSTTDTQYF.

The rearrangement links TRBV11-2 to TRBJ1-2; 8 bases are shared with TRBD1. With 6 bases clipped from V and 7 bases from J, the junction kept 13 bases outside the gene matches. This CDR3 is 15 amino acids long. Looked up from germline, CDR1 is SGHAT and CDR2 is FQNNGV. The CDR3 loop is CASRKPGGGQAGYTF. CDR3 in DNA: TGTGCCAGCAGAAAACCAGGGGGCGGACAAGCTGGCTACACCTTC.

Only a few counts were recorded for this clone. V is TRBV18 and J is TRBJ2-3; 12 bases are shared with TRBD2. CDR1 and CDR2 (germline): KGHSH, LQKENI. The CDR3 is 17 amino acids. Unmatched junction bases numbered 9, after V lost 3 bases and J lost 5 bases. This CDR3 is CASSPLPLAGGVDTQYF. The DNA for the CDR3 is TGTGCCAGCTCACCTCTACCTCTAGCGGGAGGGGTAGATACGCAGTATTTT.

The gene calls are TRBV7-6 and TRBJ1-1; 9 positions agree with TRBD1. V was clipped by 5 bases and J by 4 bases; unmatched bases: 11. The CDR3 contains 16 residues. In germline, CDR1 is SGHVS, CDR2 FNYEAQ. The CDR3 loop reads CASSPAPGTGFTEAFF. In DNA, the CDR3 is TGTGCCAGCAGCCCCGCCCCCGGGACAGGGTTCACTGAAGCTTTCTTT.

CDR3 nucleotides: TGTGCCAGCAGCTCGGGACAGGGGGGCAATCAGCCCCAGCATTTT. Amino acid sequence: CASSSGQGGNQPQHF. This chain links TRBV7-9 with TRBJ1-5; 11 bases align to TRBD1. V trimming: 4 bases; J trimming: 2 bases; junction bases outside the gene matches: 1. Germline V gene data show CDR1 as SEHNR and CDR2 as FQNEAQ (reference sequence). The length of the CDR3 is 15 residues.